The T cell receptor (beta chain) described here comes from a study of T cells after yellow fever vaccination. One entry per CDR3 protein results from TCRdb running MiXCR on the 5' RACE reads. The repertoire has under 200,000 distinct CDR3 sequences, about 10% of them found once; the top ten carry 36%. The CDR3 is 17 residues long. With 2 bases removed from V and 3 bases from J, the gap between germline ends came to 18 bases. Germline-derived CDR1 and CDR2 are KGHSH and LQKENI. The sequencing used CD8+ T cells sorted from PBMCs, collected 15 days after the yellow fever booster vaccination. The V call is TRBV18, the J call TRBJ2-3; D may be TRBD1 (6 bases). This TCR derives from a man between 18 and 29 years old who received the YFV17D yellow fever vaccine. The CDR3 reads CASSPLAGEESTDTQYF. The CDR3 bases are TGTGCCAGCTCACCATTGGCAGGGGAAGAATCGACAGATACGCAGTATTTT. Looking up the rest from reference TRBV18 and TRBJ2-3 gives the full variable domain: NAGVMQNPRHLVRRRGQEARLRCSPMKGHSHVYWYRQLPEEGLKFMVYLQKENIIDESGMPKERFSAEFPKEGPSILRIQQVVRGDSAAYFCASSPLAGEESTDTQYFGPGTRLTVL.